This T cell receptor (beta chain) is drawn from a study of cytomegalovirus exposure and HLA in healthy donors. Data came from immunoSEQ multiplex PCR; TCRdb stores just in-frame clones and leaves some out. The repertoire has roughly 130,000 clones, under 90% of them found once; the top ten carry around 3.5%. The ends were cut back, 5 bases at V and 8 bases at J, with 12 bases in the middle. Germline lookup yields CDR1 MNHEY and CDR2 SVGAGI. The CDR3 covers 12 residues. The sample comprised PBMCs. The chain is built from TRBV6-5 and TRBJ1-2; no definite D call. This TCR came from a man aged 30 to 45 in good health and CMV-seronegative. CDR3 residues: CASSHGVRGYTF. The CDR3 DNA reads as TGTGCCAGCAGTCACGGTGTAAGAGGCTACACCTTC.